The TCR beta chain under discussion was sequenced for a study of T cell changes during pregnancy in multiple sclerosis. Sequencing was performed with immunoSEQ multiplex PCR; in TCRdb, only in-frame clones are kept and a portion is missing. Among 84,000 or so clones listed, 85% to 95% were seen once. CDR3 size: 14 residues. Trimming at V came to 1 base and at J to 3 bases, leaving 3 bases not matched to a gene. The germline V gene has CDR1 SEHNR and CDR2 FQNEAQ (reference sequence). The sequences come from peripheral blood, collected in the third trimester of pregnancy. The chain has TRBV7-9 and TRBJ2-7, with 7 bases matching TRBD1. The sequence came from a female donor with multiple sclerosis, enrolled in a pregnancy study. The chain's CDR3 is CASSLGQGNYEQYF. DNA of the CDR3: TGTGCCAGCAGCTTAGGACAGGGAAACTACGAGCAGTACTTC.